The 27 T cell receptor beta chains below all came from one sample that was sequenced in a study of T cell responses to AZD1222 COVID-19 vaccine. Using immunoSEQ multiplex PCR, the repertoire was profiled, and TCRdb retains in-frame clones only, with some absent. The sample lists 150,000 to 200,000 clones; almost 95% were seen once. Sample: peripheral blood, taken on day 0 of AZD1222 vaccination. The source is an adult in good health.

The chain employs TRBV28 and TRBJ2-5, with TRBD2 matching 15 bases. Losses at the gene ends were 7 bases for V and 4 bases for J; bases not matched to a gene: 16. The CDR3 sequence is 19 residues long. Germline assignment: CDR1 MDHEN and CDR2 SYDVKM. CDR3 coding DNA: TGTGCCAGCAATCAGGACAGGGGACTAGCGGGAGGATGGGGAGAGACCCAGTACTTC. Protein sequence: CASNQDRGLAGGWGETQYF.

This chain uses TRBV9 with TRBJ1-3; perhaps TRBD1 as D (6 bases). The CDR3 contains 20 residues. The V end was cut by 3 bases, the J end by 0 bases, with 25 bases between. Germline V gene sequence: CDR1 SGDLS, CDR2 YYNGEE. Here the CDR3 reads CASSANSGGQILSSGNTIYF. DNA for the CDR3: TGTGCCAGCAGCGCTAACTCCGGGGGACAAATCTTGAGCTCTGGAAACACCATATATTTT.

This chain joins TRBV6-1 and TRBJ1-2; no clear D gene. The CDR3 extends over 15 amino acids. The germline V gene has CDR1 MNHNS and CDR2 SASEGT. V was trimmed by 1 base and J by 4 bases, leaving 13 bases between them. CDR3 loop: CASSEVLKGPYGYTF. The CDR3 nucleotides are TGTGCCAGCAGTGAAGTTCTTAAGGGCCCCTATGGCTACACCTTC.

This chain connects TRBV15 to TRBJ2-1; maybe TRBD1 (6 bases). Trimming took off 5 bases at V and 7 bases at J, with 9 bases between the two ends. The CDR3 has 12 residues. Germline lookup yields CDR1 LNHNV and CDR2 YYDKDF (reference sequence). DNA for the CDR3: TGTGCCACCAGCGGGGGCAATAATGAGCAGTTCTTC. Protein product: CATSGGNNEQFF.

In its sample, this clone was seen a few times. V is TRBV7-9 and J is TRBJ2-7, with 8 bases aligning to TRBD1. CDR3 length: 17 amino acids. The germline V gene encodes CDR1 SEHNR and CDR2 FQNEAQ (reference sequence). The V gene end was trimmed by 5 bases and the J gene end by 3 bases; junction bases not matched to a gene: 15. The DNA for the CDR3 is TGTGCCAGCAGCCCTAAATCCCCGGGACAGGCAATCTACGAGCAGTACTTC. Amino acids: CASSPKSPGQAIYEQYF.

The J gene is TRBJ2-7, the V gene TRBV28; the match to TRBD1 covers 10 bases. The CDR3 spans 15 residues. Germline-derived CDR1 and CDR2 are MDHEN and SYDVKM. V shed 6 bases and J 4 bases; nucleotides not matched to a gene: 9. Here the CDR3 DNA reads TGTGCCAGCAGGGCCTCTGACAGGGGGCTATACGAGCAGTACTTC. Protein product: CASRASDRGLYEQYF.

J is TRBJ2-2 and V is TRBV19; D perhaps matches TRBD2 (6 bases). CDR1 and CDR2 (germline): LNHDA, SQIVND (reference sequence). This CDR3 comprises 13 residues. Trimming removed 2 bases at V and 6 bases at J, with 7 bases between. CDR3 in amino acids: CASSIRRAGELFF. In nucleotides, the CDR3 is TGTGCCAGTAGTATAAGGAGGGCCGGGGAGCTGTTTTTT.

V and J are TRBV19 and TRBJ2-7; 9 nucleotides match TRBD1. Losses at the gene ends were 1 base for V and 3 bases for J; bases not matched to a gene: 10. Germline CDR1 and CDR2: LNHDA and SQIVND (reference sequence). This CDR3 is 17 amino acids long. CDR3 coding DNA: TGTGCCAGTAGTATAGCCAATTCCGGGACAGGGAACTACGAGCAGTACTTC. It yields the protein CASSIANSGTGNYEQYF.

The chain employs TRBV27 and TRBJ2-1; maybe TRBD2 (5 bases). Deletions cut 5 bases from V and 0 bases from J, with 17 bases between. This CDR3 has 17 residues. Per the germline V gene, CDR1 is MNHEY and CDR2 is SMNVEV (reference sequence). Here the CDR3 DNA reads TGTGCCAGCAGTCCCCGCGGGCCCTGGGGCTCCTACAATGAGCAGTTCTTC. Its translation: CASSPRGPWGSYNEQFF.

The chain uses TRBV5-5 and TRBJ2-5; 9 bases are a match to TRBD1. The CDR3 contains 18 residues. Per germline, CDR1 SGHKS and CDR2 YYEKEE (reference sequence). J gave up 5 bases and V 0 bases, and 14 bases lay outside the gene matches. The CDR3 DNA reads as TGTGCCAGCAGCTTGGCACTATTCCCGGGACAGGGTGGGGAGACCCAGTACTTC. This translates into CASSLALFPGQGGETQYF. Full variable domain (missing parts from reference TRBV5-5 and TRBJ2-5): DAGVTQSPTHLIKTRGQQVTLRCSPISGHKSVSWYQQVLGQGPQFIFQYYEKEERGRGNFPDRFSARQFPNYSSELNVNALLLGDSALYLCASSLALFPGQGGETQYFGPGTRLLVL.

This CDR3 is CASSLSRGPSTEAFF. CDR3 nucleotides: TGTGCCAGCAGCTTAAGTAGGGGGCCCAGCACTGAAGCTTTCTTT. The chain links TRBV13 to TRBJ1-1, with 7 bases identical to TRBD1. V lost 2 bases, J lost 4 bases, and 7 bases stayed unmatched. Germline assignment: CDR1 PRHDT and CDR2 FYEKMQ (reference sequence). The CDR3 is made up of 15 amino acids.

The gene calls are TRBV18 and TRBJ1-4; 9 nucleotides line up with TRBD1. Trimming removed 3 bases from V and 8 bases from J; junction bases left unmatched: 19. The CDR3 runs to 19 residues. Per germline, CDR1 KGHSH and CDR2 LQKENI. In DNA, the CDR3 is TGTGCCAGCTCACCTCTTCGTCCCGGGACAGGGATCGGTTCGGAAAAACTGTTTTTT. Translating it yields CASSPLRPGTGIGSEKLFF.

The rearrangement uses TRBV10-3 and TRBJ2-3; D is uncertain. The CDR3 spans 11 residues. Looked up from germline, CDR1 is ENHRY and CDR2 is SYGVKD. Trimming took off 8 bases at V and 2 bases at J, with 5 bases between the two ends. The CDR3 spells CAIEVTDTQYF. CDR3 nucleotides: TGTGCCATCGAGGTCACAGATACGCAGTATTTT.

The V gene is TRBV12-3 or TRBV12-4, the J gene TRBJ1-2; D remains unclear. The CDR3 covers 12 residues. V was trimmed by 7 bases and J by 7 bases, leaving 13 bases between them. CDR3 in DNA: TGTGCCAGCACCCTGAACAGAGGTGGCTACACCTTC. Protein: CASTLNRGGYTF.

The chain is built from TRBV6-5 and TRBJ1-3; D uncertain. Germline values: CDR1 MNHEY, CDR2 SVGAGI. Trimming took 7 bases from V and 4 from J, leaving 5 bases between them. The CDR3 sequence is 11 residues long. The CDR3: CASTGGNTIYF. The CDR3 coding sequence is TGTGCCAGCACGGGGGGAAACACCATATATTTT.

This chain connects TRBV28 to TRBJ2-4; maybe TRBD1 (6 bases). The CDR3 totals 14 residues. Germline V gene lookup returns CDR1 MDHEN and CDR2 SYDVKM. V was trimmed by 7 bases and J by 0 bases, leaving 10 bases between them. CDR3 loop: CASTPGAAKNIQYF. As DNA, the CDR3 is TGTGCCAGCACCCCAGGGGCAGCCAAAAACATTCAGTACTTC.

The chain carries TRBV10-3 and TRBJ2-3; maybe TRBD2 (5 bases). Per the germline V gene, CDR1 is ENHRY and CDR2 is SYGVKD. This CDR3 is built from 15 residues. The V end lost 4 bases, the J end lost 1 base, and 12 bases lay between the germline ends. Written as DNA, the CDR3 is TGTGCCATCAGTGGGCCCCCCGGGGGCACAGATACGCAGTATTTT. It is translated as CAISGPPGGTDTQYF.

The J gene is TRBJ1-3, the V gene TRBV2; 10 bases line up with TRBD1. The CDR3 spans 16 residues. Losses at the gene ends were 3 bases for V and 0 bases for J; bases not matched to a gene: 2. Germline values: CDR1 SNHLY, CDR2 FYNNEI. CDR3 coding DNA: TGTGCCAGCAGTGAGGACAGGGGGATCTCTGGAAACACCATATATTTT. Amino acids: CASSEDRGISGNTIYF.

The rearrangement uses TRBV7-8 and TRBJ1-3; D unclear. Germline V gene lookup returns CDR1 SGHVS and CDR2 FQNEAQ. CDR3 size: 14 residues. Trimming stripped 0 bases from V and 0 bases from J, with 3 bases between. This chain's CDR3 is CASSLAVSGNTIYF. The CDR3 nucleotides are TGTGCCAGCAGCTTAGCCGTCTCTGGAAACACCATATATTTT.

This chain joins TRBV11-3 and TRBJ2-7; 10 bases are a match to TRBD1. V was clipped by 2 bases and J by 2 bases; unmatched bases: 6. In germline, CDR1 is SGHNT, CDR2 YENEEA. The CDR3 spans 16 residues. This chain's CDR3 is CASSLTTGTGAYEQYF. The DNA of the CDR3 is TGTGCCAGCAGCTTAACAACCGGGACAGGGGCCTACGAGCAGTACTTC. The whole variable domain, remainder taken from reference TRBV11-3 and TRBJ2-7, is EAGVVQSPRYKIIEKKQPVAFWCNPISGHNTLYWYLQNLGQGPELLIRYENEEAVDDSQLPKDRFSAERLKGVDSTLKIQPAELGDSAVYLCASSLTTGTGAYEQYFGPGTRLTVT.

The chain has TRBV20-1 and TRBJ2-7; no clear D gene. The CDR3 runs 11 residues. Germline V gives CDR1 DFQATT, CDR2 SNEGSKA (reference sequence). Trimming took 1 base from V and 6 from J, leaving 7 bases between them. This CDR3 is CSARVVSEQYF. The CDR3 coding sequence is TGCAGTGCTAGAGTTGTCTCCGAGCAGTACTTC.

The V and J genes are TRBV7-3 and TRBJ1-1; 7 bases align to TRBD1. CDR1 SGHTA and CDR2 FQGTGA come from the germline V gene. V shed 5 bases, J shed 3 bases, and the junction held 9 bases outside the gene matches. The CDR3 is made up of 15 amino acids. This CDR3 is CASSRDSYPDTEAFF. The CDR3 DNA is TGTGCCAGCAGCAGGGACAGCTACCCGGACACTGAAGCTTTCTTT.

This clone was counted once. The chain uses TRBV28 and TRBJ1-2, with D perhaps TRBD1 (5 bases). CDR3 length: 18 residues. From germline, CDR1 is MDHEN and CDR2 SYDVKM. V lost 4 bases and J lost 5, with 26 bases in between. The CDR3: CASSSRWVSTVEGYGYTF. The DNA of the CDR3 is TGTGCCAGCAGTTCCCGGTGGGTCTCGACAGTAGAGGGGTATGGCTACACCTTC.

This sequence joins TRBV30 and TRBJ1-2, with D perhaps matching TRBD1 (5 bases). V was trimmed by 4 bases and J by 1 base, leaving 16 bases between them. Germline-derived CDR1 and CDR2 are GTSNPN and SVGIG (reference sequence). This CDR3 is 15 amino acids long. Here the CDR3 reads CAWTLGASFNYGYTF. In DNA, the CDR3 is TGTGCCTGGACCCTAGGGGCAAGCTTTAACTATGGCTACACCTTC.

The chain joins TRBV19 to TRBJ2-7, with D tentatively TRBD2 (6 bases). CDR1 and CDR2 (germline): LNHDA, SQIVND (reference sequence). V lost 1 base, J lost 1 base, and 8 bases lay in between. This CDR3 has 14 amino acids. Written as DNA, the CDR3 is TGTGCCAGTAGTATAGCGGGAGTTTCCTACGAGCAGTACTTC. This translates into CASSIAGVSYEQYF.

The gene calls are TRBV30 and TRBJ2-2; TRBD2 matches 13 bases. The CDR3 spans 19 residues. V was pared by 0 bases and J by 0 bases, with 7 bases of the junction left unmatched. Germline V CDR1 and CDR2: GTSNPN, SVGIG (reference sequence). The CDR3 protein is CAWSVSPGLAGSNTGELFF. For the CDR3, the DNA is TGTGCCTGGAGTGTATCTCCGGGACTAGCGGGATCGAACACCGGGGAGCTGTTTTTT.

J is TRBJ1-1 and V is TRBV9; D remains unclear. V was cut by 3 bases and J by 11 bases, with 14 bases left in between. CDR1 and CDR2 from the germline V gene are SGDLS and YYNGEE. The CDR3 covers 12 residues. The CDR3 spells CASSGSNPIAFF. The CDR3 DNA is TGTGCCAGCAGCGGAAGTAACCCGATCGCTTTCTTT.